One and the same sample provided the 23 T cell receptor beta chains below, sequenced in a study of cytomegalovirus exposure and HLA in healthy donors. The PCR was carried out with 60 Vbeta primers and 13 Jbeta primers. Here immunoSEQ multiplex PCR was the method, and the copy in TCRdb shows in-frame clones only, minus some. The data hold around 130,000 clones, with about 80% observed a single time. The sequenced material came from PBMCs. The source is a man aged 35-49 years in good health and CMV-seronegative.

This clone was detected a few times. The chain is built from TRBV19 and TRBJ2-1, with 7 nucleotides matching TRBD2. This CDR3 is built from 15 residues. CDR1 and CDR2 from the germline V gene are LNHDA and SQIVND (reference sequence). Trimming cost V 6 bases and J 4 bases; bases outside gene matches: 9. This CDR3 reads CASSLSGGGYNEQFF. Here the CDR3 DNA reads TGTGCCAGTAGCCTTTCGGGGGGAGGATACAATGAGCAGTTCTTC.

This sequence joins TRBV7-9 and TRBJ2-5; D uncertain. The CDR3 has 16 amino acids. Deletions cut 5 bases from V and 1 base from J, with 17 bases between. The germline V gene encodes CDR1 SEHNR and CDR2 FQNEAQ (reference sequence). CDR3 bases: TGTGCCAGCAGCCCACCCTCCCTTGGCGGCCAAGAGACCCAGTACTTC. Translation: CASSPPSLGGQETQYF.

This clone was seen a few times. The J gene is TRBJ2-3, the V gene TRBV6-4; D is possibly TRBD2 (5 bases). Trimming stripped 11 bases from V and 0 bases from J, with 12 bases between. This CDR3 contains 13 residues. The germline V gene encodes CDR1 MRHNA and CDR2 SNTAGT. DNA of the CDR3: TGTGCCTCATCGGGGTCGAGCACAGATACGCAGTATTTT. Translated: CASSGSSTDTQYF.

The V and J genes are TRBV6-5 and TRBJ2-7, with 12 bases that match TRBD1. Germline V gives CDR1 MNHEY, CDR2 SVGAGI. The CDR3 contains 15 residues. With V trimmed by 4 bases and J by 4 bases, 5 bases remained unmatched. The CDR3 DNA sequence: TGTGCCAGCAGTTGGGGGGACAGGGGGCTTTACGAGCAGTACTTC. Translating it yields CASSWGDRGLYEQYF.

The CDR3 bases are TGTGCCAGCAGCTTAGGGAGCCCCTACAATGAGCAGTTCTTC. Its translation is CASSLGSPYNEQFF. V and J are TRBV7-8 and TRBJ2-1, with D unresolved. Trimming left V 1 base short and J 2 bases short, with 6 bases between. CDR3 size: 14 residues. Germline CDR1 is SGHVS and CDR2 is FQNEAQ. Full variable domain (outside the CDR3, taken from reference TRBV7-8 and TRBJ2-1): GAGVSQSPRYKVAKRGQDVALRCDPISGHVSLFWYQQALGQGPEFLTYFQNEAQLDKSGLPSDRFFAERPEGSVSTLKIQRTQQEDSAVYLCASSLGSPYNEQFFGPGTRLTVL.

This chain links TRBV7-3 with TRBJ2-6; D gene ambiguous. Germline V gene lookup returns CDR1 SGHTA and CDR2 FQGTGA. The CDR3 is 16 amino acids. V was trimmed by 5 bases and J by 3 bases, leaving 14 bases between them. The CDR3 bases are TGTGCCAGCAGCCCGAACACCGTCCTTGGGGCCAACGTCCTGACTTTC. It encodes CASSPNTVLGANVLTF.

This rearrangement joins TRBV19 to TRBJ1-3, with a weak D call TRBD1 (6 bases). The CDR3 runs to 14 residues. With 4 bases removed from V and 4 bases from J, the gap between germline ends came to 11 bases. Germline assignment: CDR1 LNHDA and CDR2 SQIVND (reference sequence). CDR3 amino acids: CASSTRGTGNTIYF. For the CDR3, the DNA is TGTGCCAGTAGTACCAGGGGAACCGGAAACACCATATATTTT.

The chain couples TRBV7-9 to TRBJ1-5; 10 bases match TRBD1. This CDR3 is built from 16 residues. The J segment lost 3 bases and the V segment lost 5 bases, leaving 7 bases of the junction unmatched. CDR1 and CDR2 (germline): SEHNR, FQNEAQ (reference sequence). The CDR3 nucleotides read TGTGCCAGCAGCATCCCCGGGACAGGGGTCAATCAGCCCCAGCATTTT. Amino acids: CASSIPGTGVNQPQHF.

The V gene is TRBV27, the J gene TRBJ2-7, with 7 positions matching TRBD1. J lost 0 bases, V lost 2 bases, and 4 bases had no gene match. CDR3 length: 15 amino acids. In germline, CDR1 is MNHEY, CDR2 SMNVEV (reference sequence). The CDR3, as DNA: TGTGCCAGCAGTTTAAAACAGGGGTACTCCTACGAGCAGTACTTC. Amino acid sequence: CASSLKQGYSYEQYF.

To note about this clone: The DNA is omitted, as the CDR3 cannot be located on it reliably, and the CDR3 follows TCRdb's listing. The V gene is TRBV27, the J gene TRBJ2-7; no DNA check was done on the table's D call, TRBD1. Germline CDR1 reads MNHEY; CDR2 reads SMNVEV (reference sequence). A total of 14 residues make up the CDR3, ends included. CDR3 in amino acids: CASSFLAGSYEQYF.

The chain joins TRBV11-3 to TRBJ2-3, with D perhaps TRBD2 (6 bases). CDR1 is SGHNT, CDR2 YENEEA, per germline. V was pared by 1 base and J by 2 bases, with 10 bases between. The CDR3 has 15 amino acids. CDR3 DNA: TGTGCCAGCAGCTTAGTCGCGGGGAACACAGATACGCAGTATTTT. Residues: CASSLVAGNTDTQYF.

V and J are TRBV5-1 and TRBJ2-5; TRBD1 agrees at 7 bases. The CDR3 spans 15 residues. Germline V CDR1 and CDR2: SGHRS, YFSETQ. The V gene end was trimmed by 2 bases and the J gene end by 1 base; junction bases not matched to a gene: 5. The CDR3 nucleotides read TGCGCCAGCAGCTTCACCCGGGACAGCCAAGAGACCCAGTACTTC. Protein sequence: CASSFTRDSQETQYF.

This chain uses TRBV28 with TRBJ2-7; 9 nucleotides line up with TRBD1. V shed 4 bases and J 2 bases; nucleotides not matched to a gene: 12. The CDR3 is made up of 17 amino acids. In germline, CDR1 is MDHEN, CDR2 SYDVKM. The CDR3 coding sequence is TGTGCCAGCAGTTACCCAAGGGACAGGGAAGAACCCTACGAGCAGTACTTC. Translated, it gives CASSYPRDREEPYEQYF. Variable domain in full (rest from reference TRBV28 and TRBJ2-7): DVKVTQSSRYLVKRTGEKVFLECVQDMDHENMFWYRQDPGLGLRLIYFSYDVKMKEKGDIPEGYSVSREKKERFSLILESASTNQTSMYLCASSYPRDREEPYEQYFGPGTRLTVT.

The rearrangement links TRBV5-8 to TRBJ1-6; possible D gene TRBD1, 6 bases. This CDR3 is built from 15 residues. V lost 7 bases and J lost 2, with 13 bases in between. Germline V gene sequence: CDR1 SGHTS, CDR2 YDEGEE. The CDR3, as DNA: TGTGCCAGCGGGCAGGGGTCGACCTATAATTCACCCCTCCACTTT. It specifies CASGQGSTYNSPLHF. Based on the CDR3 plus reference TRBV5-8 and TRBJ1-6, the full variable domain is EAGVTQSPTHLIKTRGQQATLRCSPISGHTSVYWYQQALGLGLQFLLWYDEGEERNRGNFPPRFSGRQFPNYSSELNVNALELEDSALYLCASGQGSTYNSPLHFGNGTRLTVT.

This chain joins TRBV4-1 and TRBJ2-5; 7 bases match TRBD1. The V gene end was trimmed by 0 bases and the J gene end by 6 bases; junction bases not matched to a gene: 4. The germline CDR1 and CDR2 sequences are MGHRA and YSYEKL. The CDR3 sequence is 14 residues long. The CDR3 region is CASSQEDREQTQYF. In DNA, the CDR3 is TGCGCCAGCAGCCAAGAAGACAGGGAGCAGACCCAGTACTTC.

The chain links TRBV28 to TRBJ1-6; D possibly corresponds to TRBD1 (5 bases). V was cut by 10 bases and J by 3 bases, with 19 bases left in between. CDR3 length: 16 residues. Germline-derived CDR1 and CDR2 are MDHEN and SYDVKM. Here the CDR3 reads CATLGGELVYNSPLHF. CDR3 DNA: TGTGCCACCCTGGGGGGGGAGCTAGTCTATAATTCACCCCTCCACTTT.

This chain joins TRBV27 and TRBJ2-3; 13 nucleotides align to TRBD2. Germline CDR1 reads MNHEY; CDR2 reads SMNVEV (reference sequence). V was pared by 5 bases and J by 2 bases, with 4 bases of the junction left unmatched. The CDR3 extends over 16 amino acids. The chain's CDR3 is CASSQGLAGVTDTQYF. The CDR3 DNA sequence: TGTGCCAGCAGTCAAGGACTAGCGGGAGTCACAGATACGCAGTATTTT.

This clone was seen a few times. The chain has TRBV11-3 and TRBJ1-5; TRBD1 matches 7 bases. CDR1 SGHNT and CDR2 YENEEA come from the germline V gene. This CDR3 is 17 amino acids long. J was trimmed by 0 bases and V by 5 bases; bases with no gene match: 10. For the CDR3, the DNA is TGTGCCAGCAGCCCCAGTTCCGGGACAGATAGCAATCAGCCCCAGCATTTT. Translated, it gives CASSPSSGTDSNQPQHF. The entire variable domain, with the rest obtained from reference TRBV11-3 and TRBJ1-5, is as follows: EAGVVQSPRYKIIEKKQPVAFWCNPISGHNTLYWYLQNLGQGPELLIRYENEEAVDDSQLPKDRFSAERLKGVDSTLKIQPAELGDSAVYLCASSPSSGTDSNQPQHFGDGTRLSIL.

The CDR3 DNA follows: TGTGCCAGCAGTCCCAGGGACAGCGTCAAAAACATTCAGTACTTC. Translation gives CASSPRDSVKNIQYF. The chain carries TRBV27 and TRBJ2-4; 7 bases align to TRBD1. The CDR3 length is 15 residues. The germline CDR1 and CDR2 sequences are MNHEY and SMNVEV (reference sequence). The V and J ends lost 5 bases and 3 bases, in that order; junction bases with no gene match: 7.

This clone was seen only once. The CDR3 sequence: CASSQAPSQPQHF. The CDR3, as DNA: TGTGCCAGCAGCCAAGCCCCTAGTCAGCCCCAGCATTTT. The chain carries TRBV14 and TRBJ1-5; no firm D call. The V end was cut by 1 base, the J end by 6 bases, with 7 bases between. Looked up from germline, CDR1 is SGHDN and CDR2 is FVKESK. The CDR3 is 13 amino acids.

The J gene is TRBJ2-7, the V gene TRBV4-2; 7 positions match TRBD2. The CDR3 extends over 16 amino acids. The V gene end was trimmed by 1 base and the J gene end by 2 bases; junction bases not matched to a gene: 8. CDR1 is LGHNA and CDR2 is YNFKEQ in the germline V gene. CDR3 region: CASSQVAGAIPYEQYF. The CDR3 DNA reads TGTGCCAGCAGCCAAGTTGCGGGAGCCATCCCCTACGAGCAGTACTTC.

In DNA form, the CDR3 reads TGTGCCAGCTCACCCGGACAGACGAGACTTGAAGCTTTCTTT. Protein: CASSPGQTRLEAFF. This sequence joins TRBV18 and TRBJ1-1; tentatively, D is TRBD1 (6 bases). This CDR3 comprises 14 residues. Per germline, CDR1 KGHSH and CDR2 LQKENI. Deletions cut 3 bases from V and 7 bases from J, with 15 bases between.

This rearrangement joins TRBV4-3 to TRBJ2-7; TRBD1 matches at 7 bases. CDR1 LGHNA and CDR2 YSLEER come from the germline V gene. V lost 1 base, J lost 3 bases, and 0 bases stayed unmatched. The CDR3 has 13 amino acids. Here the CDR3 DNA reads TGCGCCAGCAGCCAAGGGGACAGCTACGAGCAGTACTTC. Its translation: CASSQGDSYEQYF.